The clone carrying this T cell receptor beta chain is labeled medium-sized (0.01 to 0.1%). The antigen remains undetermined. This record comes from a study of T cell responses to AZD1222 COVID-19 vaccine. This table comes from immunoSEQ multiplex PCR, and its TCRdb copy is limited to in-frame clones, with some not included. In the table there are 95,000 to 150,000 clones, about nine tenths of which are singletons. The study, taken as a whole, reports: A mostly white British donor set with more females was recruited, and clonal diversity was possibly underestimated. Sampled repertoires all dated from after the peak T cell response.

CDR3 length: 14 residues. CDR1 and CDR2 (germline): SGHAT, FQNNGV. The V segment lost 5 bases and the J segment 3 bases; nucleotides outside the gene matches: 5. Sequencing used peripheral blood, obtained 28 days after the second dose of the MenACWY control vaccine. The gene calls are TRBV11-2 and TRBJ2-7; 9 nucleotides line up with TRBD2. The origin of this receptor is an adult who received the MenACWY meningococcal vaccine as a control. CDR3: CASSVLAGLYEQYF. The CDR3 coding sequence is TGTGCCAGCAGCGTACTAGCGGGCCTCTACGAGCAGTACTTC.